One TCR beta chain is described in this entry. V dropped 0 bases and J dropped 7; count of bases not matched to a gene: 9. From germline, CDR1 is SGHRS and CDR2 YFSETQ. CDR3 length: 16 residues. Both 60 Vbeta primers and 13 Jbeta primers went into the PCR. The assay was immunoSEQ multiplex PCR, and TCRdb's table has in-frame clones only and misses some. The sample shows 45,000 to 65,000 clones, 72% of them seen only once. The sample belongs to a study of cytomegalovirus exposure and HLA in healthy donors. The chain couples TRBV5-1 to TRBJ2-2; 7 nucleotides match TRBD1. Sequenced material: PBMCs. The clonotype comes from a woman between 50 and 59 years old in good health and CMV-seropositive. CDR3 sequence: CASSLAPGTEYGELFF. The CDR3 DNA is TGCGCCAGCAGCTTGGCCCCCGGGACAGAATACGGGGAGCTGTTTTTT.